This T cell receptor beta chain derives from a study of T-cell reconstitution after alpha-beta-depleted transplantation in children. Researchers prepared the TCRbeta library using unique molecular identifiers, the study reports. TCRdb reprocessed the PCR reads with MiXCR, giving one entry per CDR3 protein. The sample has around 500,000 distinct CDR3 sequences, 20% to 25% seen once. This clonotype was seen a few times. What it binds is unknown. General observations from the study: By one year post-transplant, T-cell counts and diversity largely arose from T cells that were newly produced. Several hundred rapidly expanded clones from non-depleted graft cells reportedly supplied alpha-beta T cells about two months post-transplant. The high TCRbeta diversity at day 60 in some patients came from surviving recipient T cells and thymic progenitors.

The sequences come from PBMCs, mostly from graft donor cells, collected 360 days after TCRalphabeta/CD19-depleted stem cell transplant. The receptor comes from a boy less than two years old who had a stem cell transplant for acute myeloid leukemia, so the T cells may come from the graft donor.

The CDR3 reads CSARNRAASTEAFF. CDR3 bases: TGCAGTGCCAGGAACAGGGCGGCGAGCACTGAAGCTTTCTTT. The chain links TRBV20-1 to TRBJ1-1, with D possibly being TRBD1 (6 bases). Trimming cost V 6 bases and J 4 bases, with 18 bases left between them. The CDR3 contains 14 residues. CDR1 DFQATT and CDR2 SNEGSKA come from the germline V gene (reference sequence).